These 27 T cell receptor beta chains were all obtained from the same sample, sequenced in a study of identical twins (dated by TCRdb to 2016 to 2017). Library generation was performed with 5' RACE. The sequencing machine was an Illumina HiSeq 2000. The raw public reads went through TCRdb reprocessing: fastp at Q25, MiXCR clone calling, in-frame beta chains kept. Merged by CDR3 protein, the rows form single entries marked with the most common genes and DNA. This sample gives more than 650,000 distinct CDR3 sequences in total; around 6% of them show up just once. The ten largest clones take up 1.5% to 2% of the sample. Sample: naive T cells sorted from blood. The intended sense of this specimen's cell subset or site label: cells isolated with a human naive T-cell isolation kit. The receptors here all came from a man aged 18-30 years in good health.

This clonotype was counted at least ten times. The chain recombines TRBV12-3 or TRBV12-4 with TRBJ2-7; a possible D gene is TRBD2 (6 bases). Trimming removed 3 bases from V and 3 bases from J, with 9 bases in between. This CDR3 has 13 amino acids. Here the CDR3 DNA reads TGTGCCAGCAGTTTGGAGGGCCTCTACGAGCAGTACTTC. Its protein is CASSLEGLYEQYF.

This chain joins TRBV19 and TRBJ2-3; 9 nucleotides align to TRBD2. Losses at the gene ends were 5 bases for V and 3 bases for J; bases not matched to a gene: 6. Germline V CDR1 and CDR2: LNHDA, SQIVND (reference sequence). The CDR3 sequence is 15 residues long. The CDR3 region is CASSLASGTTDTQYF. The CDR3, as DNA: TGTGCCAGTAGTCTGGCTAGCGGGACGACAGATACGCAGTATTTT. Full variable domain (outside the CDR3, taken from reference TRBV19 and TRBJ2-3): DGGITQSPKYLFRKEGQNVTLSCEQNLNHDAMYWYRQDPGQGLRLIYYSQIVNDFQKGDIAEGYSVSREKKESFPLTVTSAQKNPTAFYLCASSLASGTTDTQYFGPGTRLTVL.

This clonotype was seen repeatedly, ten times or more. This chain connects TRBV12-3 or TRBV12-4 to TRBJ2-2, with D possibly TRBD2 on 5 matching bases. Trimming removed 6 bases from V and 3 bases from J, with 20 bases in between. The CDR3 loop spans 17 amino acids. The CDR3 nucleotides read TGTGCCAGCAGCCCACCCTCGGGATCCCCCTACACCGGGGAGCTGTTTTTT. This sequence encodes CASSPPSGSPYTGELFF.

This clonotype showed up many times. The chain uses TRBV4-3 and TRBJ2-7; TRBD1 matches at 9 bases. Germline lookup yields CDR1 LGHNA and CDR2 YSLEER. Trimming at V came to 1 base and at J to 4 bases, leaving 8 bases not matched to a gene. There are 16 residues in the CDR3. The DNA for the CDR3 is TGCGCCAGCAGCCAAGGAGCACAGGGGGCAAGGTACGAGCAGTACTTC. This sequence encodes CASSQGAQGARYEQYF.

This clonotype was seen a handful of times. The chain links TRBV29-1 to TRBJ2-1; a weak D match, TRBD1 (6 bases). Germline V lookup: CDR1 SQVTM, CDR2 ANQGSEA. The CDR3 consists of 14 residues. Trimming cost V 3 bases and J 7 bases, with 16 bases left between them. The CDR3: CSVENRTVGNEQFF. CDR3 nucleotides: TGCAGCGTTGAGAACAGGACAGTTGGAAATGAGCAGTTCTTC.

A remark on this clonotype: A read error may explain this, as a much larger clone is one base away. The J gene is TRBJ2-7, the V gene TRBV5-1, with 8 bases identical to TRBD1. The V segment lost 0 bases and the J segment 6 bases; nucleotides outside the gene matches: 8. This CDR3 has 15 amino acids. CDR1 is SGHRS and CDR2 is YFSETQ in the germline V gene. CDR3: CASSLGADREPEQYV. The CDR3 bases are TGCGCCAGCAGCTTGGGGGCGGACAGGGAACCCGAGCAGTACGTC.

The chain joins TRBV4-3 to TRBJ2-7; the match to TRBD1 covers 10 bases. Germline V gene lookup returns CDR1 LGHNA and CDR2 YSLEER. J was trimmed by 7 bases and V by 3 bases; bases with no gene match: 9. This CDR3 comprises 15 residues. CDR3 nucleotide sequence: TGCGCCAGCAGCCAGGGGTGGGACAGGGGTTTGGAGCAGTACTTC. Its protein product is CASSQGWDRGLEQYF.

The sample holds many counts of this clonotype. This chain uses TRBV5-1 with TRBJ2-2; D uncertain. V was clipped by 4 bases and J by 6 bases, with 10 bases between them. Germline values: CDR1 SGHRS, CDR2 YFSETQ. CDR3 size: 13 residues. This CDR3 reads CASSDPTSGELFF. The CDR3 DNA follows: TGCGCCAGCAGCGACCCTACGTCCGGGGAGCTGTTTTTT.

This clonotype was recorded at least ten times. The V call is TRBV29-1, the J call TRBJ2-5; possibly TRBD1 for D (5 bases). Trimming cost V 4 bases and J 1 base, with 10 bases left between them. Germline V lookup: CDR1 SQVTM, CDR2 ANQGSEA. The CDR3 has 13 residues. The CDR3 reads CSVAPGSQETQYF. The CDR3 DNA reads TGCAGCGTTGCGCCAGGGTCCCAAGAGACCCAGTACTTC.

Many counts were recorded for this clonotype. The J gene is TRBJ2-3, the V gene TRBV28; D not certain. The V gene lost 6 bases and the J gene lost 2 bases, with 15 bases spanning the gap. The CDR3 has 15 amino acids. The germline V gene has CDR1 MDHEN and CDR2 SYDVKM. The CDR3 sequence: CASSGTGGVTDTQYF. CDR3 in DNA: TGTGCCAGCAGCGGCACGGGTGGGGTCACAGATACGCAGTATTTT.

The chain carries TRBV27 and TRBJ2-5; perhaps TRBD2 as D (5 bases). There are 16 residues in the CDR3. V dropped 5 bases and J dropped 3 bases, with 19 bases sitting between them. Germline V CDR1 and CDR2: MNHEY, SMNVEV (reference sequence). The CDR3: CASSLTLSPGKETQYF. As DNA, the CDR3 is TGTGCCAGCAGTCTTACATTGAGCCCGGGAAAAGAGACCCAGTACTTC.

V is TRBV7-9 and J is TRBJ2-1, with D unclear. The CDR3 loop spans 14 amino acids. CDR1 is SEHNR and CDR2 is FQNEAQ in the germline V gene (reference sequence). Trimming left V 3 bases short and J 7 bases short, with 13 bases between. The DNA of the CDR3 is TGTGCCAGCAGCTTTTCAATGTATCCTAATGAGCAGTTCTTC. Translating gives CASSFSMYPNEQFF.

This chain links TRBV12-3 or TRBV12-4 with TRBJ2-4, with 8 bases that match TRBD1. V lost 3 bases to trimming and J lost 5 bases; unmatched junction nucleotides: 3. This CDR3 region has 14 residues. CDR3 coding DNA: TGTGCCAGCAGTTTGATGACAGGGGAAAACATTCAGTACTTC. It codes for CASSLMTGENIQYF.

This clonotype showed up just a few times. V and J are TRBV20-1 and TRBJ1-2; D may be TRBD1 (6 bases). Per germline, CDR1 DFQATT and CDR2 SNEGSKA (reference sequence). V lost 1 base and J 0 bases, leaving 21 bases between the germline ends. CDR3 size: 18 residues. The CDR3 DNA reads TGCAGTGCTAGAGCCATTATGGACAGACTTTCTGCTAACTATGGCTACACCTTC. Amino acid sequence: CSARAIMDRLSANYGYTF.

The chain couples TRBV7-9 to TRBJ2-1, with 7 bases matching TRBD2. The J segment lost 3 bases and the V segment lost 0 bases, leaving 2 bases of the junction unmatched. Looked up from germline, CDR1 is SEHNR and CDR2 is FQNEAQ (reference sequence). The CDR3 is made up of 15 amino acids. CDR3 sequence (DNA): TGTGCCAGCAGCTTAGCGCCGGGAGGCTACAATGAGCAGTTCTTC. It specifies CASSLAPGGYNEQFF.

The chain couples TRBV29-1 to TRBJ1-2; weak D call: TRBD1 (6 bases). Germline CDR1 and CDR2: SQVTM and ANQGSEA. The CDR3 has 13 residues. The V and J ends lost 7 bases and 4 bases respectively, with 16 bases between them. CDR3 nucleotide sequence: TGCAGCGGCGGTCGGGGGGCCTCCTATGGCTACACCTTC. Its protein product is CSGGRGASYGYTF.

At least ten counts were recorded for this clonotype. V and J are TRBV12-3 or TRBV12-4 and TRBJ2-1; D gene unclear. Trimming pared 7 bases from V and 8 bases from J, leaving 9 bases between. The CDR3 extends over 11 amino acids. The CDR3 is CASKSTYEQFF. CDR3 in DNA: TGTGCCAGCAAATCGACCTATGAGCAGTTCTTC.

The table lists this clonotype with many counts. This chain links TRBV29-1 with TRBJ1-4, with D tentatively TRBD1 (6 bases). CDR3 length: 13 amino acids. Trimming took 7 bases from V and 4 from J, leaving 13 bases between them. Per the germline V gene, CDR1 is SQVTM and CDR2 is ANQGSEA. The CDR3 DNA sequence: TGCAGCGCTATTCAGGGGATTAATGAAAAACTGTTTTTT. This sequence encodes CSAIQGINEKLFF.

CDR3 protein: CASVVAGPQAEQYV. Here the CDR3 DNA reads TGTGCCAGCGTAGTGGCGGGCCCTCAAGCCGAGCAGTACGTC. This sequence joins TRBV6-1 and TRBJ2-7, with a possible D match to TRBD2 (5 bases). The CDR3 loop spans 14 amino acids. V lost 8 bases, J lost 6 bases, and 20 bases lay in between. Germline values: CDR1 MNHNS, CDR2 SASEGT.

This clonotype was recorded many times. The rearrangement links TRBV12-3 or TRBV12-4 to TRBJ2-2; D call uncertain. Trimming cost V 2 bases and J 4 bases, with 14 bases left between them. The CDR3 spans 16 residues. CDR3 residues: CASSLKAPGPTGELFF. DNA for the CDR3: TGTGCCAGCAGTTTAAAGGCCCCCGGGCCCACCGGGGAGCTGTTTTTT.

This clonotype was counted a few times. V usage is TRBV29-1 and J usage is TRBJ1-1; possible D gene TRBD1, 6 bases. Trimming pared 4 bases from V and 6 bases from J, leaving 12 bases between. The germline CDR1 and CDR2 sequences are SQVTM and ANQGSEA. This CDR3 comprises 12 residues. The CDR3 coding sequence is TGCAGCGTTGTTGGGGGGCTGGCTGAAGCTTTCTTT. Translating gives CSVVGGLAEAFF.

The CDR3 spells CASSLIGVGYDNEQFF. The CDR3, as DNA: TGTGCCAGCAGCTTGATAGGGGTCGGGTATGACAATGAGCAGTTCTTC. The chain uses TRBV11-3 and TRBJ2-1; D is possibly TRBD1 (5 bases). The CDR3 extends over 16 amino acids. The V end lost 3 bases, the J end lost 5 bases, and 17 bases lay between the germline ends. Germline CDR1 and CDR2: SGHNT and YENEEA.

This clonotype was observed many times. The gene calls are TRBV6-1 and TRBJ2-7, with D maybe TRBD2 (5 bases). Germline V gene lookup returns CDR1 MNHNS and CDR2 SASEGT. This CDR3 comprises 11 residues. V was shortened by 1 base and J by 10 bases, with 8 bases between the two germline ends. The CDR3 DNA reads TGTGCCAGCAGTGAAGAAACGGGACAGTACGTC. Residues: CASSEETGQYV.

The gene calls are TRBV7-8 and TRBJ2-3; D is possibly TRBD2 (5 bases). Deletions cut 0 bases from V and 6 bases from J, with 10 bases between. This CDR3 has 14 amino acids. The germline V gene has CDR1 SGHVS and CDR2 FQNEAQ. The CDR3 here is CASSLAEREDTQYF. The CDR3 region has the DNA TGTGCCAGCAGCTTAGCGGAGAGGGAGGATACGCAGTATTTT.

In this sample, this clonotype turned up a few times. The chain recombines TRBV5-5 with TRBJ2-1, with 9 bases that match TRBD2. This CDR3 has 16 residues. Looked up from germline, CDR1 is SGHKS and CDR2 is YYEKEE (reference sequence). With V trimmed by 0 bases and J by 4 bases, 5 bases remained unmatched. CDR3 sequence: CASSLAIAGAYNEQFF. As DNA, the CDR3 is TGTGCCAGCAGCTTGGCCATAGCGGGAGCTTACAATGAGCAGTTCTTC.

This clonotype has ten or more counts. This sequence joins TRBV6-5 and TRBJ2-1, with D possibly TRBD2 on 6 matching bases. The V gene lost 3 bases and the J gene lost 4 bases, with 13 bases spanning the gap. Germline V gene data show CDR1 as MNHEY and CDR2 as SVGAGI. CDR3 length: 15 amino acids. For the CDR3, the DNA is TGTGCCAGCAGTTATGCGGGACTCTCGTACAATGAGCAGTTCTTC. It encodes CASSYAGLSYNEQFF.

The sample holds many counts of this clonotype. V gene TRBV7-2 combines with J gene TRBJ2-5; D is tentatively TRBD1 or TRBD2 (6 bases each). The CDR3 has 16 residues. Looked up from germline, CDR1 is SGHTA and CDR2 is FQGNSA. Trimming left V 2 bases short and J 1 base short, with 14 bases between. CDR3 coding DNA: TGTGCCAGCAGCTTACACGGAGGGGGAGTCCAAGAGACCCAGTACTTC. Protein product: CASSLHGGGVQETQYF.